This TCR beta chain was documented in a study of persistence of HIV-infected CD4 T cells. Overall study results and limits: TCR oligoclonality correlated with proviral oligoclonality in the same sorted populations.

Sequencing used immunoSEQ version 4 in survey mode. Measured with immunoSEQ multiplex PCR; TCRdb has only the in-frame clones, and not every one. Among some 30,000 clones listed, roughly 80% were seen once. Details on this clone: The antigen is not known.

Lysates of CMV-infected fibroblasts at 10 ug/mL stimulated these cells. Sorted nonresponding memory CD4+ T cells were CD40L-negative, CD69-negative, CD45RO-high. This sequence originates from an adult woman with HIV who was CMV-seropositive. Source: CD4+ T cells sorted from PBMCs after roughly 20-hour stimulation, taken from a patient who received antiretroviral therapy.

The CDR3 loop reads CASSDPAGAFTDTQYF. Here the CDR3 DNA reads TGTGCCAGCAGTGACCCAGCGGGGGCCTTCACAGATACGCAGTATTTT. The chain carries TRBV6-1 and TRBJ2-3; 8 positions match TRBD2. Unmatched junction bases numbered 7, after V lost 3 bases and J lost 2 bases. The CDR3 sequence is 16 residues long. Germline loops: CDR1 MNHNS, CDR2 SASEGT.